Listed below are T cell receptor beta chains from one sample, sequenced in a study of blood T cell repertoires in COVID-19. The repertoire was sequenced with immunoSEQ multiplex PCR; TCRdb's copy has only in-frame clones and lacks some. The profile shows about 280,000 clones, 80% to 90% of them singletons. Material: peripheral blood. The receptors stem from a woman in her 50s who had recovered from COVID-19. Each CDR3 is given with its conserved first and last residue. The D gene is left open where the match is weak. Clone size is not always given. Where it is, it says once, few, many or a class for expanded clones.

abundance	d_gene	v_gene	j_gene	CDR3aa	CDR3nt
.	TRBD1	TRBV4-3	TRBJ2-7	CASSQGGQGAHEQYF	TGCGCCAGCAGCCAAGGGGGACAGGGGGCTCACGAGCAGTACTTC
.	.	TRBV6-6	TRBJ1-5	CASSYMEGNQPQHF	TGTGCCAGCAGTTACATGGAGGGGAATCAGCCCCAGCATTTT
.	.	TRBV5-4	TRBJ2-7	CASSFDRTYEQYF	TGTGCCAGCAGCTTCGACAGGACCTACGAGCAGTACTTC
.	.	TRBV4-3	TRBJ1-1	CASSLQRGGTEAFF	TGCGCCAGCAGCCTCCAGCGGGGGGGGACTGAAGCTTTCTTT
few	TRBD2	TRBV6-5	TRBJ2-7	CASSLSGTSPYEQYF	TGTGCCAGCAGTTTGTCCGGGACTAGTCCCTACGAGCAGTACTTC
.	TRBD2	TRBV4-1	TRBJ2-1	CASSQDRGLAGSYNEQFF	TGCGCCAGCAGCCAAGATAGGGGACTAGCGGGATCCTACAATGAGCAGTTCTTC
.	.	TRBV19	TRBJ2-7	CASSMRQHNEQYF	TGTGCCAGTAGTATGAGACAGCACAACGAGCAGTACTTC
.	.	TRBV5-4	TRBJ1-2	CASSSAGVSNYGYTF	TGTGCCAGCAGCTCCGCGGGGGTGTCGAACTATGGCTACACCTTC
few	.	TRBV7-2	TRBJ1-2	CASSLSGESYTF	TGTGCCAGCAGCTTATCAGGGGAAAGCTACACCTTC
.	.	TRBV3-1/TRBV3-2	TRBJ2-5	CASRPGRETQYF	TGTGCCAGCAGGCCGGGTCGAGAGACCCAGTACTTC
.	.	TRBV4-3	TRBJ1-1	CASSQDFRVNTEAFF	TGCGCCAGCAGCCAAGATTTCAGGGTTAACACTGAAGCTTTCTTT
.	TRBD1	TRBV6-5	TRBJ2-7	CASRRTGGGYEQYF	TGTGCCAGCAGGAGGACAGGGGGCGGCTACGAGCAGTACTTC
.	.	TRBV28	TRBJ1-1	CASITQGHTEAFF	TGTGCCAGCATAACTCAGGGTCACACTGAAGCTTTCTTT
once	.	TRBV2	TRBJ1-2	CASTDWQEVPYTF	TGTGCCAGCACTGACTGGCAGGAGGTTCCCTACACCTTC
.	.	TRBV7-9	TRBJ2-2	CASSLAAGNTGELFF	TGTGCCAGCAGCTTAGCAGCAGGGAACACCGGGGAGCTGTTTTTT
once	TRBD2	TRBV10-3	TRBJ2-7	CATWGLADNYEQYF	TGTGCCACCTGGGGCCTAGCGGACAACTACGAGCAGTACTTC
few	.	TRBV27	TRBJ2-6	CASSSPRTGANVLTF	TGTGCCAGCAGTTCCCCCAGGACAGGGGCCAACGTCCTGACTTTC
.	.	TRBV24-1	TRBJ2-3	CATSGLGAGTDTQYF	TGTGCCACCAGTGGACTAGGGGCTGGCACAGATACGCAGTATTTT
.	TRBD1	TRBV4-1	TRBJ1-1	CASSKVGQATQAFF	TGCGCCAGCAGCAAGGTGGGACAGGCCACTCAAGCTTTCTTT
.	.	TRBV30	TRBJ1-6	CAWSHRGGYNSPLHF	TGTGCCTGGAGTCACCGGGGGGGATACAATTCACCCCTCCACTTT
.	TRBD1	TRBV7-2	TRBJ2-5	CASSSSGQGETQYF	TGTGCCAGCAGCTCATCGGGACAGGGGGAGACCCAGTACTTC
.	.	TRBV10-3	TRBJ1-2	CAITSSYGYTF	TGTGCCATCACCAGTTCTTATGGCTACACCTTC
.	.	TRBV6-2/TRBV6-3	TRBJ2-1	CASSYRFVRVEQFF	TGTGCCAGCAGTTATAGATTCGTACGGGTGGAGCAGTTCTTC